This T cell receptor (beta chain) was observed in a study of cytomegalovirus exposure and HLA in healthy donors. Study context: Findings of an earlier analysis included 110 million or so unique TCR beta sequences from roughly 180 million T cells.

On this clone: As yet, its antigen is unknown.

General study points: V- and J-gene trimming in TCR beta was tied to a missense DCLRE1C variant by an analysis performed later.

The CDR3 loop spans 15 amino acids. The trim removed 5 bases at V and 0 bases at J, leaving 4 bases unmatched. Germline CDR1 is MNHEY and CDR2 is SVGAGI. 60 Vbeta and 13 Jbeta primers were used in PCR. Assay used: immunoSEQ multiplex PCR; TCRdb lists only in-frame clones, some missing. This table holds more than 90,000 clones, under 90% found once. The TCR comes from an older woman in good health and CMV-seropositive. V is TRBV6-5 and J is TRBJ2-1; 7 bases map to TRBD2. Sequencing was performed on PBMCs. The CDR3 nucleotides are TGTGCCAGCAGTCGAGCGGGGACCTCCTACAATGAGCAGTTCTTC. Its translation: CASSRAGTSYNEQFF.